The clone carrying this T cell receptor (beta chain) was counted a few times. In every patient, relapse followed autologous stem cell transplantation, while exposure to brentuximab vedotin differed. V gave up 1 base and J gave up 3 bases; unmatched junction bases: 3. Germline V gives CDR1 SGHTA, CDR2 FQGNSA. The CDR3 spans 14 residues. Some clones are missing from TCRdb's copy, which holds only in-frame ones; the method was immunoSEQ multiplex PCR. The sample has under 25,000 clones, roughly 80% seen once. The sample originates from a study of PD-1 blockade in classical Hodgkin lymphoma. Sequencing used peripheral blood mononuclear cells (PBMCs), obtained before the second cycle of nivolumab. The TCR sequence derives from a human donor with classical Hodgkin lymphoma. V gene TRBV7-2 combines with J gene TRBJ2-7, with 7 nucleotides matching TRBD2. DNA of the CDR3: TGTGCCAGCAGCTTAGTCGGGACTAACTACGAGCAGTACTTC. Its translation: CASSLVGTNYEQYF. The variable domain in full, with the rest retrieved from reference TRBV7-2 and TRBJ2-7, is GAGVSQSPSNKVTEKGKDVELRCDPISGHTALYWYRQSLGQGLEFLIYFQGNSAPDKSGLPSDRFSAERTGGSVSTLTIQRTQQEDSAVYLCASSLVGTNYEQYFGPGTRLTVT.